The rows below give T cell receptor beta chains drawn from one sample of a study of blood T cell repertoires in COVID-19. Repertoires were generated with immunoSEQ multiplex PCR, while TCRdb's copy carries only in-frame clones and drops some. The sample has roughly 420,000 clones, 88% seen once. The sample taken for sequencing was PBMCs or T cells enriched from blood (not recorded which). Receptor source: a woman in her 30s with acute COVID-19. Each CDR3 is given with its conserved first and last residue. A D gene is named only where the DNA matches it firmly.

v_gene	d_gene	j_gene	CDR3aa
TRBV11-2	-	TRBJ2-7	CASKGPGQGLAGSDYEQYF
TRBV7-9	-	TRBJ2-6	CASSSVFSGANVLTF
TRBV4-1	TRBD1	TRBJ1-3	CASSQDQGAGNTIYF
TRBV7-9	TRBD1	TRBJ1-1	CASSSSTGGRRGNAEAFF
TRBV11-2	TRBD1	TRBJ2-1	CASSLIGTGSISYNEQFF
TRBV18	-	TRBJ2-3	CASSESLPRGTQYF
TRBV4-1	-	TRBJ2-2	CASSHRRGTGELFF
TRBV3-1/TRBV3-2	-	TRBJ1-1	CASSFQTANTEAFF
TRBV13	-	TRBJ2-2	CASSLGLMGLSGPNTGELFF
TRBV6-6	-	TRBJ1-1	CASSRSLGGRTTNTEAFF
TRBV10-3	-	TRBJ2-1	CATHDRYNEQFF
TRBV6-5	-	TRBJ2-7	CASSYDRKTYEQYF
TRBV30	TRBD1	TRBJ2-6	CAWTRRTGSSGANVLTF
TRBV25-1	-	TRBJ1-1	CASSSISGGKEAFF
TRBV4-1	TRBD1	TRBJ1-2	CASSQALGQGTFYGYTF
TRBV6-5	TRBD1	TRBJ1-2	CASSLRQGGNYGYTF
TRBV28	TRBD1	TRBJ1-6	CASNSGQLYNSPLHF
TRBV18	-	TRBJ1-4	CASSPPSANEKLFF
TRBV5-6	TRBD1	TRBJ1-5	CASSKRGQYSNQPQHF
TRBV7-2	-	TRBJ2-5	CASSLAVASTQYF
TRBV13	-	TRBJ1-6	CASSLRLKGVSSPLHF
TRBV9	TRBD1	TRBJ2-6	CASSGSGTGQAGANVLTF
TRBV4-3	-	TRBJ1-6	CASSQVSISSYNSPLHF
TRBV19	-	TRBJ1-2	CASSMEENGYTF
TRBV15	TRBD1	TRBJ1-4	CATSGQGAGEKLFF
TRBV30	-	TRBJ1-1	CASYREYTEAFF
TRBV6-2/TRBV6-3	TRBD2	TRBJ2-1	CASSYEGLVASGRYNEQFF
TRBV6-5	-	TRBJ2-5	CASRVRGRETQYF
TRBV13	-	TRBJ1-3	CASSLAGAGNTIYF
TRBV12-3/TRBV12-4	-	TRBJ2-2	CASGLAGELFF
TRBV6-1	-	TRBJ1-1	CASSEGDRAFGLGTEAFF
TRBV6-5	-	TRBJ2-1	CASSHSSHSYNEQFF
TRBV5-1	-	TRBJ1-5	CASSLGGWDQPQHF
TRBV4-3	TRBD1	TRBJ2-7	CASSHSGTGGYEQYF
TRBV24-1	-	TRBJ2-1	CATSDPRAPYNEQFF
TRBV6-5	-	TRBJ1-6	CASSYSKGYNSPLHF
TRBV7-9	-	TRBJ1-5	CASSLGAVDQPQHF
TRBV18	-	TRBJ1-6	CASSPREVEYNSPLHF
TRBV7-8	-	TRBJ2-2	CASSTTQTGELFF
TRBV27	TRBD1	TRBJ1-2	CASSPHDRVNYGYTF
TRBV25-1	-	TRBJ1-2	CASSELQAGSYGYTF
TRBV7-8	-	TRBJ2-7	CASSHNLNEQYF
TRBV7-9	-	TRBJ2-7	CASSSYRVYEQYF
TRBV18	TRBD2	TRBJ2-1	CASSPIAGGHNEQFF
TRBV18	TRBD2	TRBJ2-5	CASSRGLAGVGETQYF
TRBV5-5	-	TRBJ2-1	CASSWTGTNEQFF
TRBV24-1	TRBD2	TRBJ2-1	CATSDPTSGGDNEQFF
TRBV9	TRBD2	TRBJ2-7	CASSVGRLAVYEQYF
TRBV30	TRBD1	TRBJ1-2	CAWSVGTGNLYGYTF
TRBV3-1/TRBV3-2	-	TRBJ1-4	CASSQDTKGINEKLFF
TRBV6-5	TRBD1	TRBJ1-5	CASSSGQANNQPQHF
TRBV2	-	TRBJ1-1	CASSVGGAVTEAFF
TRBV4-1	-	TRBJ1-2	CASSLSLGALSYGYTF
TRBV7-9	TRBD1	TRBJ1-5	CASSPATGGSGQPQHF
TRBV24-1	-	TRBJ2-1	CATSDFARAVNEQFF
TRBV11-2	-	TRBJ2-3	CASSDRLRGTQYF